These T cell receptor beta chains were read from a single sample in a study of beta chain features in type 1 diabetes. The data were produced by immunoSEQ multiplex PCR, yet TCRdb's version contains in-frame clones alone and is incomplete. In the table there are some 330,000 clones, approximately 9.9% of which are singletons. The sample taken for sequencing was naive CD4+ T cells from blood. These receptors were obtained from a woman under 40 in good health. The CDR3 runs from the conserved cysteine through the conserved F or W. The D gene is left open where the match is weak. Size tells how often a clone was seen (once, few, many) or the class of an expanded clone, and some rows leave it out.

d_call	v_call	j_call	clone_size	cdr3_nt	cdr3_aa
.	TRBV7-2	TRBJ1-2	few	TGTGCCAGCAGCTTGGGGGGGGGAAGGAGTGGCTACACCTTC	CASSLGGGRSGYTF
TRBD1	TRBV18	TRBJ1-2	.	TGTGCCAGCTCACCCGACAGGGTCCGTATGGACTATGGCTACACCTTC	CASSPDRVRMDYGYTF
TRBD1	TRBV18	TRBJ2-7	.	TGTGCCAGCTCACCTGGGACAGGCGGCTACGAGCAGTACTTC	CASSPGTGGYEQYF
TRBD1	TRBV18	TRBJ2-7	.	TGTGCCAGCTCAACCCGGGACAGACACAACTACGAGCAGTACTTC	CASSTRDRHNYEQYF
.	TRBV12-2	TRBJ2-6	.	TGTGCAAGTCGCTCCCCAGGACTAGCGGGCCGTATAAGGGGGGCCAACGTCCTGACTTTC	CASRSPGLAGRIRGANVLTF
.	TRBV30	TRBJ1-2	.	TGTGCCGGGGGGGCTCATTATGGCTACACCTTC	CAGGAHYGYTF
TRBD2	TRBV4-3	TRBJ2-1	few	TGCGCCAGCCGAGAGCGGGAGGCCCCCTACAATGAGCAGTTCTTC	CASREREAPYNEQFF
.	TRBV6-1	TRBJ2-4	.	TGTGCCAGCAGGAATACCGGGACAGCGGGAAACATTCAGTACTTC	CASRNTGTAGNIQYF
.	TRBV7-2	TRBJ1-2	.	TGTGCCAGCAGCTTAGCGGCGGAAAACTATGGCTACACCTTC	CASSLAAENYGYTF
TRBD1	TRBV19	TRBJ1-5	few	TGTGCCAGTAGCTACCCTCGACAGGGGGGTTTTCAGCCCCAGCATTTT	CASSYPRQGGFQPQHF
.	TRBV9	TRBJ2-3	.	TGTGCCAGCTCGGAGGTACACACAGATACGCAGTATTTT	CASSEVHTDTQYF
TRBD1	TRBV5-4	TRBJ2-5	.	TGTGCCAGCAGTCCTGGACAGGCCTGGGAGACCCAGTACTTC	CASSPGQAWETQYF
.	TRBV6-5	TRBJ1-2	few	TGTGCCAGCAGCCGACCAGAGGCTGGTGGCTACACCTTC	CASSRPEAGGYTF
TRBD1	TRBV5-1	TRBJ1-5	.	TGCGCCAGCAGCTCGGGACAGGGGGCAGGTCAGCCCCAGCATTTT	CASSSGQGAGQPQHF
TRBD2	TRBV15	TRBJ2-7	few	TGTGCCACCAGCAGGACTAGCGGGAGCTACGAGCAGTACTTC	CATSRTSGSYEQYF
TRBD1	TRBV27	TRBJ1-1	.	TGTGCCAGCAGATGGGACAGGGTGGCCACTGAAGCTTTCTTT	CASRWDRVATEAFF
TRBD1	TRBV6-8	TRBJ2-1	.	TGTGCCAGCAGAACAACGGACAGGGGGTCTTACAATGAGCAGTTCTTC	CASRTTDRGSYNEQFF
.	TRBV18	TRBJ2-7	few	TGTGCCAGCTCACCACTCGACAGCTCCTACGAGCAGTACTTC	CASSPLDSSYEQYF
TRBD2	TRBV9	TRBJ2-7	.	TGTGCCAGCAGCGTAAAGAGCGGGGAAACCTACGAGCAGTACTTC	CASSVKSGETYEQYF
TRBD1	TRBV6-4	TRBJ2-1	.	TGTGCCAGCAGCTCTGACAGGGGGCAGTACAATGAGCAGTTCTTC	CASSSDRGQYNEQFF
.	TRBV7-2	TRBJ2-7	few	TGTGCCAGCGGGCCTGCGGGGACAGTCTCCTACGAGCAGTACTTC	CASGPAGTVSYEQYF
TRBD2	TRBV30	TRBJ2-1	few	TGTGCCTGGAGGCCGGACCGAACTAGCGGTTACAATGAGCAGTTCTTC	CAWRPDRTSGYNEQFF
.	TRBV28	TRBJ1-2	few	TGTGCCAGCAGCATGTATGGCTACACCTTC	CASSMYGYTF
.	TRBV7-2	TRBJ2-7	few	TGTGCCAGCAGCTTAGGGGCAGGGGGGAAATCCTACGAGCAGTACTTC	CASSLGAGGKSYEQYF
.	TRBV25-1	TRBJ1-2	.	TGTGCCAGCAGCGGCAAGTCAGGGGTTTTTTCCTATGGCTACACCTTC	CASSGKSGVFSYGYTF
.	TRBV28	TRBJ2-5	.	TGTGCCAGCAGTTTAGACGGGAGCCCCCAAGAGACCCAGTACTTC	CASSLDGSPQETQYF
.	TRBV6-5	TRBJ2-1	.	TGTGCCAGCAGAAATAGGGAGCCGCACAATGAGCAGTTCTTC	CASRNREPHNEQFF
TRBD2	TRBV19	TRBJ2-1	.	TGTGCCAGTAGACTCGGGAGGGCGAATACCAATGAGCAGTTCTTC	CASRLGRANTNEQFF
TRBD1	TRBV28	TRBJ2-7	few	TGTGCCAGCACCCCTGGGGACAGGGGGCACGAGCAGTACTTC	CASTPGDRGHEQYF
.	TRBV19	TRBJ2-2	few	TGTGCCAGTTGGAAACAGCAGAACCCCGGGGAGCTGTTTTTT	CASWKQQNPGELFF
TRBD2	TRBV25-1	TRBJ2-3	.	TGTGCCAGCTCTAGGACTAGTGGCACAGATACGCAGTATTTT	CASSRTSGTDTQYF
TRBD2	TRBV7-9	TRBJ2-1	.	TGTGCCAGCAGCGTCGGGGTTAGCGGGGGATCCTACAATGAGCAGTTCTTC	CASSVGVSGGSYNEQFF
.	TRBV10-3	TRBJ2-4	.	TGTGCCACGGGAGCCAAAAACATTCAGTACTTC	CATGAKNIQYF
.	TRBV27	TRBJ1-1	.	TGTGCCAGCAGCCCCCCTCCCGGCGGGAACACTGAAGCTTTCTTT	CASSPPPGGNTEAFF
TRBD2	TRBV5-1	TRBJ2-7	few	TGCGCCAGCAGCTCACCGGGACTAGTGTACGAGCAGTACTTC	CASSSPGLVYEQYF
.	TRBV7-3	TRBJ2-7	few	TGTGCCAGCAGTACGAGCGGAGGATACGAGCAGTACTTC	CASSTSGGYEQYF
TRBD1	TRBV28	TRBJ1-2	few	TGTGCCAGCCTCAGGGGGCACGAGGGCTACACCTTC	CASLRGHEGYTF
TRBD1	TRBV6-5	TRBJ2-7	.	TGTGCCAGCAGTCTGGACAGGGGGCCTAACGAGCAGTACTTC	CASSLDRGPNEQYF
.	TRBV28	TRBJ2-6	.	TGTGCCAGCAGTTTGCCGGCTGGGGCCAACGTCCTGACTTTC	CASSLPAGANVLTF
TRBD1	TRBV18	TRBJ2-3	.	TGTGCCAGCTCATCGACAGGGGGGACAGATACGCAGTATTTT	CASSSTGGTDTQYF
TRBD1	TRBV6-5	TRBJ2-7	few	TGTGCCAGCAGTTACTCGGGGACAGAGGGTTACGAGCAGTACTTC	CASSYSGTEGYEQYF
.	TRBV6-5	TRBJ1-4	.	TGTGCCAGCAGTTACGACCGGGGGAATGAAAAACTGTTTTTT	CASSYDRGNEKLFF
TRBD1	TRBV7-9	TRBJ2-7	.	TGTGCCAGCAGCTATCGACAGGGGCACAGCGAGCAGTACTTC	CASSYRQGHSEQYF
.	TRBV18	TRBJ2-7	few	TGTGCCAGCTCACCCCTGGCCCCGGGGGAGCAGTACTTC	CASSPLAPGEQYF
TRBD1	TRBV5-6	TRBJ2-4	.	TGTGCCAGCAGCGCGGGACAGGCTATTCAGTACTTC	CASSAGQAIQYF
.	TRBV10-3	TRBJ1-5	.	TGTGCCATCAGTGACCAGGTTAGCAATCAGCCCCAGCATTTT	CAISDQVSNQPQHF
TRBD1	TRBV5-5	TRBJ2-5	.	TGTGCCAGCAGCGAACAGGGGGGCCCCACGGAGACCCAGTACTTC	CASSEQGGPTETQYF
.	TRBV28	TRBJ2-7	.	TGTGCCAGCAGTCCGCAGGGGTTGACCTACGAGCAGTACTTC	CASSPQGLTYEQYF
TRBD2	TRBV6-5	TRBJ2-7	few	TGTGCCAGCACCTCGGGACTAGCGGGGGTCTACGAGCAGTACTTC	CASTSGLAGVYEQYF
TRBD1	TRBV2	TRBJ1-2	.	TGTGCCAGCAGTGAAGTGCCCAGGGGGCATGGCTACACCTTC	CASSEVPRGHGYTF
.	TRBV7-3	TRBJ1-2	.	TGTGCCAGCAGCTTACCCAGACGGAGAGGAATGAACTATGGCTACACCTTC	CASSLPRRRGMNYGYTF
TRBD2	TRBV2	TRBJ2-4	few	TGTGCCAGCAGTGAGACTAGCACGGCCAAAAACATTCAGTACTTC	CASSETSTAKNIQYF